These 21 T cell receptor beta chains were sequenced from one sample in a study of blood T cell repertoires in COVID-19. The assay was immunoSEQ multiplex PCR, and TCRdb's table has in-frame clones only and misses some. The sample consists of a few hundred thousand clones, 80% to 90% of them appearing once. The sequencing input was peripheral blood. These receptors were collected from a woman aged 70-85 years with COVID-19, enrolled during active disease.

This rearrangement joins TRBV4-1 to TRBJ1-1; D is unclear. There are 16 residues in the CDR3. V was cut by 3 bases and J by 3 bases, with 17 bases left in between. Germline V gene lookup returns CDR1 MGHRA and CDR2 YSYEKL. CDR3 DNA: TGCGCCAGCAGCCATCCCACGGGGTACTCGGACACTGAAGCTTTCTTT. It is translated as CASSHPTGYSDTEAFF.

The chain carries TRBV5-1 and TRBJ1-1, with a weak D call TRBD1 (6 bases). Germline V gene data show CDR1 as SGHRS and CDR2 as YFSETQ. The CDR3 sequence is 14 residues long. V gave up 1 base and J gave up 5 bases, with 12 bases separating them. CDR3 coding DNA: TGCGCCAGCAGCTTGAGGACAGCAGAAACTGAAGCTTTCTTT. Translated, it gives CASSLRTAETEAFF.

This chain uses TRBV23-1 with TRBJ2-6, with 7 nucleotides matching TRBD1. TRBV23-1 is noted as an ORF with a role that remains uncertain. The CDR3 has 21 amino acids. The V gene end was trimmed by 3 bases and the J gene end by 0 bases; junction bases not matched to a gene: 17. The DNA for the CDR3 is TGCGCCAGCAGTCACAGGAGAACAGGCCAGGGGGTCTCCTCTGGGGCCAACGTCCTGACTTTC. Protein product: CASSHRRTGQGVSSGANVLTF.

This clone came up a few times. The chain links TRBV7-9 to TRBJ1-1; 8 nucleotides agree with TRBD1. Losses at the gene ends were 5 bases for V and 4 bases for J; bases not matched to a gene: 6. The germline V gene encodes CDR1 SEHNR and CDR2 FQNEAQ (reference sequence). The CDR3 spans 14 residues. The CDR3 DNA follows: TGTGCCAGCAGCCTACAGGGGGGTGTCACTGAAGCTTTCTTT. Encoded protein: CASSLQGGVTEAFF. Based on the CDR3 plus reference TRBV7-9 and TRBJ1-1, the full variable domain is DTGVSQNPRHKITKRGQNVTFRCDPISEHNRLYWYRQTLGQGPEFLTYFQNEAQLEKSRLLSDRFSAERPKGSFSTLEIQRTEQGDSAMYLCASSLQGGVTEAFFGQGTRLTVV.

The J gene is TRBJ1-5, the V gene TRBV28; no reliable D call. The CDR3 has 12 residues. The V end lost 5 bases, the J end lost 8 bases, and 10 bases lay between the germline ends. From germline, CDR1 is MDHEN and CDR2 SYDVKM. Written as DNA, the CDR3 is TGTGCCAGCAGTCTCCTGGCAAAGCCCCAGCATTTT. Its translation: CASSLLAKPQHF.

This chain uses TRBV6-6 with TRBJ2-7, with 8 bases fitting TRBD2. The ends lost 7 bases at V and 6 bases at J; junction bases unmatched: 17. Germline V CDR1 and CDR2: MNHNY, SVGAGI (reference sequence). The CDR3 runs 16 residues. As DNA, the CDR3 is TGTGCCAGCACCCCCTTGGGTGGCGGGAGGTCTGGCGAGCAGTACTTC. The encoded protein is CASTPLGGGRSGEQYF.

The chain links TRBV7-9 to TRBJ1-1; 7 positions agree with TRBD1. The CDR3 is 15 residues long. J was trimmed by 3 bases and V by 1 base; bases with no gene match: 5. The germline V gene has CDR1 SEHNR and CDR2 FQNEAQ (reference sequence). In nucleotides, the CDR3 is TGTGCCAGCAGCTTAGGAAGGGGGCCGGACACTGAAGCTTTCTTT. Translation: CASSLGRGPDTEAFF.

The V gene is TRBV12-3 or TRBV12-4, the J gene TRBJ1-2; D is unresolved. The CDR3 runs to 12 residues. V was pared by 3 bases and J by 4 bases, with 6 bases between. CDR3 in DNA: TGTGCCAGCAGTTTGGCCGTCTATGGCTACACCTTC. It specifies CASSLAVYGYTF.

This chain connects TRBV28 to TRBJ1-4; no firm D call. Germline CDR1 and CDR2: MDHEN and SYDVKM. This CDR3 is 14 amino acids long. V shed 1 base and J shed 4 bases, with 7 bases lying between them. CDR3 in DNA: TGTGCCAGCAGTTTATCGGGGTATAATGAAAAACTGTTTTTT. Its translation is CASSLSGYNEKLFF. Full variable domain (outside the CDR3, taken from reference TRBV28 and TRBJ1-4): DVKVTQSSRYLVKRTGEKVFLECVQDMDHENMFWYRQDPGLGLRLIYFSYDVKMKEKGDIPEGYSVSREKKERFSLILESASTNQTSMYLCASSLSGYNEKLFFGSGTQLSVL.

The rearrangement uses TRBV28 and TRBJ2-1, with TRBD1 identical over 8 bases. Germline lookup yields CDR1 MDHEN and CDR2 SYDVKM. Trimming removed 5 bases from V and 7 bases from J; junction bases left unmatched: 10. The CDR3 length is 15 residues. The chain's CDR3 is CASSPLDREFNEQFF. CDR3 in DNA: TGTGCCAGCAGTCCCCTGGACAGGGAATTTAATGAGCAGTTCTTC.

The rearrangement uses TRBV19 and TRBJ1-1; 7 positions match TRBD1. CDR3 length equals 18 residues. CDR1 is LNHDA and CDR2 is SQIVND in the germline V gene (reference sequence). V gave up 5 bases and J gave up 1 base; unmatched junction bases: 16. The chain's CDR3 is CASSRGQGVPPKNTEAFF. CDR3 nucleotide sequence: TGTGCCAGTAGTCGGGGCCAGGGGGTCCCACCCAAGAACACTGAAGCTTTCTTT.

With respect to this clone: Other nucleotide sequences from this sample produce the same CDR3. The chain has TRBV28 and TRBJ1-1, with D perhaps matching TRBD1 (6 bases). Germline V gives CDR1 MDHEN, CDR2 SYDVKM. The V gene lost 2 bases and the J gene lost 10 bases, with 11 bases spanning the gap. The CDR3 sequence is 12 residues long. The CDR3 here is CASSLQGRVAFF. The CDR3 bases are TGTGCCAGCAGTTTACAGGGGCGCGTAGCTTTCTTT. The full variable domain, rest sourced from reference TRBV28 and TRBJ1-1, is DVKVTQSSRYLVKRTGEKVFLECVQDMDHENMFWYRQDPGLGLRLIYFSYDVKMKEKGDIPEGYSVSREKKERFSLILESASTNQTSMYLCASSLQGRVAFFGQGTRLTVV.

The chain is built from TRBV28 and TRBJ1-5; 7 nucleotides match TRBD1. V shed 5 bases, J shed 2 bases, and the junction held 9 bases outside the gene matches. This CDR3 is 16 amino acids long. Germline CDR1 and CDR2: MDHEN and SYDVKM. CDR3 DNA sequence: TGTGCCAGCAGTCCAACAGGACAGGTTCGCAATCAGCCCCAGCATTTT. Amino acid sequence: CASSPTGQVRNQPQHF.

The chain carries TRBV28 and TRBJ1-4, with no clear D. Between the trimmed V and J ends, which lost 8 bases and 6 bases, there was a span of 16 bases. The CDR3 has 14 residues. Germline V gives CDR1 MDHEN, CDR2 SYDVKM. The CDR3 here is CASGPGDRDEKLFF. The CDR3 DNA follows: TGTGCCAGCGGCCCCGGGGATAGGGATGAAAAACTGTTTTTT.

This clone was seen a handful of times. The CDR3 DNA reads TGTGCCAGTAGGGTACGGGGACAGGGCTCTGGAAACACCATATATTTT. This translates into CASRVRGQGSGNTIYF. This chain uses TRBV19 with TRBJ1-3, with TRBD1 identical over 9 bases. The germline CDR1 and CDR2 sequences are LNHDA and SQIVND (reference sequence). The V gene end was trimmed by 6 bases and the J gene end by 0 bases; junction bases not matched to a gene: 6. The CDR3 covers 16 residues.

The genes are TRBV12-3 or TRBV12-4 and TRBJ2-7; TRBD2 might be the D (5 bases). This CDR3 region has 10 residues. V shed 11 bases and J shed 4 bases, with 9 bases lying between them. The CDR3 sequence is CASSGYEQYF. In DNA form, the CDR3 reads TGTGCCTCCAGCGGTTACGAGCAGTACTTC.

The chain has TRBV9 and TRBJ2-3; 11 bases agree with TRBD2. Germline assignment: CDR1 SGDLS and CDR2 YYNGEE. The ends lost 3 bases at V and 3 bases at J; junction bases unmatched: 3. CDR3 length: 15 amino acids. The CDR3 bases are TGTGCCAGCAGCGCACGACTAGCGGGGACAGATACGCAGTATTTT. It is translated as CASSARLAGTDTQYF.

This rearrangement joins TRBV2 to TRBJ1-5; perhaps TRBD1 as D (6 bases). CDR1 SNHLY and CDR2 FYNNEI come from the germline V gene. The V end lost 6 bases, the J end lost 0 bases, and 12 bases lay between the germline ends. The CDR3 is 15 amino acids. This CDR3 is CASRPGQHSNQPQHF. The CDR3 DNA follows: TGTGCCAGCAGGCCGGGACAACATAGCAATCAGCCCCAGCATTTT.

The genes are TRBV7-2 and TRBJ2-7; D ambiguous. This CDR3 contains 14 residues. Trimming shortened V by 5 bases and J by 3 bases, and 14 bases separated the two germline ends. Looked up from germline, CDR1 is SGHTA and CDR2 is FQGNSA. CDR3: CASSHDSYIYEQYF. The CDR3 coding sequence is TGTGCCAGCAGCCACGACTCATATATCTACGAGCAGTACTTC.

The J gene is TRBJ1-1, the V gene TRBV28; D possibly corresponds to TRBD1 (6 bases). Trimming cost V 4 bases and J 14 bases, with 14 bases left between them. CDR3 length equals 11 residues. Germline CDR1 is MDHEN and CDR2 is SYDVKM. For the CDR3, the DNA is TGTGCCAGCAGTTCCCGGGACACCCAATTCTTT. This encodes CASSSRDTQFF.

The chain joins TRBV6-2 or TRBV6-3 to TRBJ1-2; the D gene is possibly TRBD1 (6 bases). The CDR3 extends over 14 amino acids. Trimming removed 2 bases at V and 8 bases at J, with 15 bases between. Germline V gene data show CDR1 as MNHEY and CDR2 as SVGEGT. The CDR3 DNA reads TGTGCCAGCAGTTACACGAACAGGGTCGGAGGCTACACCTTC. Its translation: CASSYTNRVGGYTF.